The 14 T cell receptor beta chains reported below all come from one sample, sequenced in a study of blood T cell repertoires in COVID-19. The protocol was immunoSEQ multiplex PCR, while the TCRdb copy is restricted to in-frame clones and leaves out a portion. The table has fewer than 450,000 clones, roughly 91% seen once. The specimen sequenced was PBMCs or T cells enriched from blood (not recorded which). These receptors originate from a woman younger than 35 who had recovered from COVID-19.

V gene TRBV5-4 combines with J gene TRBJ2-3; 8 bases fit TRBD2. This CDR3 spans 16 amino acids. With 3 bases clipped from V and 9 bases from J, the junction kept 15 bases outside the gene matches. The V gene's germline CDR1 is SGHNT and CDR2 YYREEE (reference sequence). Written as DNA, the CDR3 is TGTGCCAGCAGCTCGGGACTAGATAAGGTCAAGGAGACGCAGTATTTT. Its protein is CASSSGLDKVKETQYF.

The chain recombines TRBV10-3 with TRBJ2-7; 8 bases are shared with TRBD2. The germline CDR1 and CDR2 sequences are ENHRY and SYGVKD. The CDR3 spans 15 residues. V lost 0 bases to trimming and J lost 1 base; unmatched junction nucleotides: 2. The CDR3 region is CAISESRGESYEQYF. The CDR3 nucleotides are TGTGCCATCAGTGAGTCGCGGGGGGAATCCTACGAGCAGTACTTC.

This sequence joins TRBV10-3 and TRBJ1-4, with D possibly TRBD1 on 6 matching bases. The CDR3 sequence is 15 residues long. Germline loops: CDR1 ENHRY, CDR2 SYGVKD. The V and J ends lost 6 bases and 3 bases respectively, with 14 bases between them. This CDR3 is CAIRATQGPNEKLFF. The CDR3 DNA reads as TGTGCCATCAGAGCGACACAGGGACCTAATGAAAAACTGTTTTTT.

In this sample, this clone turned up a few times. The chain has TRBV28 and TRBJ1-6; D not resolved. CDR1 and CDR2 (germline): MDHEN, SYDVKM. CDR3 length: 14 residues. Deletions cut 3 bases from V and 2 bases from J, with 5 bases between. CDR3 sequence reads: CASSFRAYNSPLHF. For the CDR3, the DNA is TGTGCCAGCAGTTTTCGTGCCTATAATTCACCCCTCCACTTT. The whole variable domain, filled in from reference TRBV28 and TRBJ1-6, reads DVKVTQSSRYLVKRTGEKVFLECVQDMDHENMFWYRQDPGLGLRLIYFSYDVKMKEKGDIPEGYSVSREKKERFSLILESASTNQTSMYLCASSFRAYNSPLHFGNGTRLTVT.

The gene calls are TRBV2 and TRBJ1-2; D not resolved. Trimming shortened V by 3 bases and J by 4 bases, and 6 bases separated the two germline ends. CDR1 is SNHLY and CDR2 is FYNNEI in the germline V gene. The CDR3 covers 12 residues. The CDR3 reads CASSDGGYGYTF. The CDR3 nucleotides are TGTGCCAGCAGTGACGGTGGCTATGGCTACACCTTC.

The chain has TRBV2 and TRBJ1-6; D gene unclear. From germline, CDR1 is SNHLY and CDR2 FYNNEI. The V end lost 5 bases, the J end lost 2 bases, and 13 bases lay between the germline ends. The CDR3 loop spans 16 amino acids. Here the CDR3 DNA reads TGTGCCAGCAGTACCTTTGAGTCGACCTATAATTCACCCCTCCACTTT. Translating it yields CASSTFESTYNSPLHF. The full variable domain, rest sourced from reference TRBV2 and TRBJ1-6, is EPEVTQTPSHQVTQMGQEVILRCVPISNHLYFYWYRQILGQKVEFLVSFYNNEISEKSEIFDDQFSVERPDGSNFTLKIRSTKLEDSAMYFCASSTFESTYNSPLHFGNGTRLTVT.

The J gene is TRBJ2-3, the V gene TRBV19; possibly TRBD2 for D (6 bases). Deletions cut 3 bases from V and 2 bases from J, with 9 bases between. Germline CDR1 reads LNHDA; CDR2 reads SQIVND (reference sequence). The CDR3 extends over 14 amino acids. CDR3 residues: CASSIREVTDTQYF. The CDR3 coding sequence is TGTGCCAGTAGTATTAGGGAGGTCACAGATACGCAGTATTTT.

This clone has just one count. The rearrangement joins TRBV29-1 to TRBJ2-1, with D unclear. The CDR3 spans 14 residues. Per the germline V gene, CDR1 is SQVTM and CDR2 is ANQGSEA. Trimming stripped 3 bases from V and 3 bases from J, with 12 bases between. CDR3 in amino acids: CSVEARQRYNEQFF. CDR3 nucleotide sequence: TGCAGCGTTGAGGCGCGGCAGCGCTACAATGAGCAGTTCTTC.

The chain combines TRBV5-1 with TRBJ2-1; TRBD2 aligns across 12 bases. The CDR3 is made up of 16 amino acids. The V and J ends lost 4 bases and 7 bases, in that order; junction bases with no gene match: 9. The germline gives CDR1 SGHRS, CDR2 YFSETQ. CDR3 residues: CASSVPSGGAGNEQFF. Here the CDR3 DNA reads TGCGCCAGCAGCGTTCCTAGCGGGGGGGCGGGAAATGAGCAGTTCTTC.

V usage is TRBV9 and J usage is TRBJ2-5; 9 bases agree with TRBD2. The CDR3 has 16 residues. The junction had 8 bases not matched to a gene; V was cut back by 4 bases and J by 1 base. Germline loops: CDR1 SGDLS, CDR2 YYNGEE. CDR3 nucleotide sequence: TGTGCCAGCAGCTTCGAAGCGGGGGGACTCCAAGAGACCCAGTACTTC. Amino acids: CASSFEAGGLQETQYF.

The chain employs TRBV5-1 and TRBJ1-3; D perhaps matches TRBD1 (5 bases). The CDR3 runs to 17 residues. Looked up from germline, CDR1 is SGHRS and CDR2 is YFSETQ. The V and J ends lost 0 bases and 4 bases respectively, with 17 bases between them. CDR3 loop: CASSLGGAMDDGNTIYF. DNA for the CDR3: TGCGCCAGCAGCTTGGGTGGGGCGATGGACGACGGAAACACCATATATTTT.

The chain carries TRBV5-6 and TRBJ1-2, with D unclear. CDR1 is SGHDT and CDR2 is YYEEEE in the germline V gene. V was trimmed by 0 bases and J by 2 bases, leaving 11 bases between them. There are 15 residues in the CDR3. The CDR3 bases are TGTGCCAGCAGCTTGGGAGTTCGGTCAAACTATGGCTACACCTTC. Its translation is CASSLGVRSNYGYTF.

The chain employs TRBV5-6 and TRBJ2-1, with no clear D. The V gene lost 0 bases and the J gene lost 3 bases, with 7 bases spanning the gap. The CDR3 consists of 14 residues. Germline loops: CDR1 SGHDT, CDR2 YYEEEE. As DNA, the CDR3 is TGTGCCAGCAGCTTGGACTACCTCTACAATGAGCAGTTCTTC. Amino acid sequence: CASSLDYLYNEQFF.

This sequence joins TRBV18 and TRBJ1-2, with D possibly being TRBD1 (5 bases). The ends were cut back, 4 bases at V and 2 bases at J, with 20 bases in the middle. This CDR3 is 17 amino acids long. The V gene's germline CDR1 is KGHSH and CDR2 LQKENI. CDR3 sequence (DNA): TGTGCCAGCTCACTAGATCAGGGCGGCGGCCTGAACTATGGCTACACCTTC. It translates to CASSLDQGGGLNYGYTF.